Below, 17 T cell receptor beta chains from the same sample are listed, as sequenced in a study of cytomegalovirus exposure and HLA in healthy donors. In the PCR, 60 Vbeta and 13 Jbeta primers were used. The repertoire was sequenced with immunoSEQ multiplex PCR; TCRdb's copy has only in-frame clones and lacks some. The sample holds under 150,000 clones, just under 85% seen once. Sample: PBMCs. These receptors all come from a boy aged 2 to 9 in good health and CMV-seronegative.

V and J are TRBV9 and TRBJ1-1; possible D gene TRBD1, 6 bases. Germline V gives CDR1 SGDLS, CDR2 YYNGEE. V was cut by 3 bases and J by 8 bases, with 8 bases left in between. CDR3 length: 11 amino acids. In DNA, the CDR3 is TGTGCCAGCAGCGCGGACAGCGAAGCTTTCTTT. As protein: CASSADSEAFF.

The chain employs TRBV19 and TRBJ2-2, with 8 bases aligning to TRBD1. This CDR3 is 13 amino acids long. Unmatched junction bases numbered 3, after V lost 6 bases and J lost 6 bases. Germline loops: CDR1 LNHDA, CDR2 SQIVND (reference sequence). The CDR3 loop is CASSPTGAGELFF. DNA of the CDR3: TGTGCCAGTAGCCCGACAGGGGCCGGGGAGCTGTTTTTT.

The chain carries TRBV6-5 and TRBJ1-2; perhaps TRBD1 as D (5 bases). The V and J ends lost 2 bases and 4 bases respectively, with 11 bases between them. There are 14 residues in the CDR3. The germline V gene encodes CDR1 MNHEY and CDR2 SVGAGI. CDR3 nucleotide sequence: TGTGCCAGCAGTTACGACCTCGGGGGCTATGGCTACACCTTC. This codes for CASSYDLGGYGYTF.

This clone was seen a handful of times. CDR3 in amino acids: CSVTLDSYNEQFF. The CDR3 region has the DNA TGCAGCGTTACGCTCGACAGCTACAATGAGCAGTTCTTC. The J gene is TRBJ2-1, the V gene TRBV29-1; tentatively, D is TRBD1 (5 bases). The germline V gene has CDR1 SQVTM and CDR2 ANQGSEA. The CDR3 sequence is 13 residues long. Trimming stripped 5 bases from V and 3 bases from J, with 11 bases between.

This clone is a singleton in its sample. V is TRBV5-1 and J is TRBJ1-1; 8 bases fit TRBD1. Germline CDR1 is SGHRS and CDR2 is YFSETQ. With 1 base clipped from V and 4 bases from J, the junction kept 9 bases outside the gene matches. The CDR3 spans 16 residues. This CDR3 is CASSLYPNDRGTEAFF. The CDR3 DNA sequence: TGCGCCAGCAGCTTGTATCCCAACGACAGGGGCACTGAAGCTTTCTTT.

The chain uses TRBV7-9 and TRBJ1-4; the match to TRBD1 covers 7 bases. V shed 5 bases and J 11 bases; nucleotides not matched to a gene: 14. Germline V gene data show CDR1 as SEHNR and CDR2 as FQNEAQ (reference sequence). The CDR3 is made up of 15 amino acids. The CDR3: CASSHKDRASGKLFF. The CDR3 coding sequence is TGTGCCAGCAGCCATAAAGACAGGGCTTCGGGGAAACTGTTTTTT.

This chain connects TRBV7-2 to TRBJ2-5, with 10 bases matching TRBD1. The CDR3 covers 14 residues. Losses at the gene ends were 5 bases for V and 5 bases for J; bases not matched to a gene: 5. Germline lookup yields CDR1 SGHTA and CDR2 FQGNSA. CDR3: CASSRTGGMETQYF. The CDR3 DNA is TGTGCCAGCAGCAGGACAGGGGGAATGGAGACCCAGTACTTC. Full variable domain (outside the CDR3, taken from reference TRBV7-2 and TRBJ2-5): GAGVSQSPSNKVTEKGKDVELRCDPISGHTALYWYRQSLGQGLEFLIYFQGNSAPDKSGLPSDRFSAERTGGSVSTLTIQRTQQEDSAVYLCASSRTGGMETQYFGPGTRLLVL.

The chain has TRBV15 and TRBJ1-1; TRBD1 might be the D (6 bases). This CDR3 spans 14 amino acids. V lost 5 bases, J lost 0 bases, and 10 bases lay in between. Germline V lookup: CDR1 LNHNV, CDR2 YYDKDF (reference sequence). The CDR3 sequence: CATSLGGLNTEAFF. CDR3 sequence (DNA): TGTGCCACCAGCCTAGGGGGTTTGAACACTGAAGCTTTCTTT.

The V gene is TRBV6-5, the J gene TRBJ1-6, with 7 bases that match TRBD1. Looked up from germline, CDR1 is MNHEY and CDR2 is SVGAGI. V gave up 5 bases and J gave up 13 bases; unmatched junction bases: 2. This CDR3 comprises 11 residues. In DNA, the CDR3 is TGTGCCAGCAGTCCCAGGGGGCCCCTCCACTTT. Protein sequence: CASSPRGPLHF.

The chain couples TRBV6-1 to TRBJ1-2; the D is unclear. V gave up 3 bases and J gave up 4 bases, with 3 bases separating them. This CDR3 has 11 residues. CDR1 is MNHNS and CDR2 is SASEGT in the germline V gene. CDR3 sequence: CASSESYGYTF. The CDR3 DNA follows: TGTGCCAGCAGTGAGAGCTATGGCTACACCTTC.

The chain is built from TRBV4-3 and TRBJ1-3; 10 positions match TRBD1. The length of the CDR3 is 17 residues. The germline CDR1 and CDR2 sequences are LGHNA and YSLEER. The J segment lost 4 bases and the V segment lost 2 bases, leaving 8 bases of the junction unmatched. As DNA, the CDR3 is TGCGCCAGCAGCCAACGACAGGGGGCAACGTTAGGAAACACCATATATTTT. Protein product: CASSQRQGATLGNTIYF.

A word on this clone: The junction shows a germline mismatch at one end, possibly a read error. This rearrangement joins TRBV7-3 to TRBJ1-2, with a weak D call TRBD1 (6 bases). The CDR3 has 14 amino acids. Germline V gene sequence: CDR1 SGHTA, CDR2 FQGTGA. The CDR3 sequence: CANSFGRGVYGYTF. In nucleotides, the CDR3 is TGTGCCAACAGCTTTGGCAGGGGAGTCTATGGCTACACCTTC.

This rearrangement joins TRBV6-5 to TRBJ2-7; D perhaps matches TRBD1 (6 bases). Germline CDR1 is MNHEY and CDR2 is SVGAGI. The CDR3 totals 13 residues. Trimming removed 6 bases from V and 3 bases from J, with 12 bases in between. For the CDR3, the DNA is TGTGCCAGCAGCCCCGGGACACTCTACGAGCAGTACGTC. This codes for CASSPGTLYEQYV.

The chain is built from TRBV11-2 and TRBJ1-2; D unresolved. The CDR3 contains 14 residues. Trimming stripped 1 base from V and 4 bases from J, with 10 bases between. Per germline, CDR1 SGHAT and CDR2 FQNNGV. CDR3 region: CASSLGGAGYGYTF. CDR3 DNA: TGTGCCAGCAGCTTAGGAGGCGCTGGCTATGGCTACACCTTC.

The gene calls are TRBV7-3 and TRBJ1-2, with TRBD1 identical over 10 bases. Germline trimming cut 5 bases from V and 6 bases from J; bases unmatched to any gene: 3. The CDR3 has 13 amino acids. Germline V gives CDR1 SGHTA, CDR2 FQGTGA. The CDR3 loop reads CASSVGQGDGYTF. In DNA, the CDR3 is TGTGCCAGCAGCGTAGGACAGGGGGATGGCTACACCTTC.

This clone came up once. This chain joins TRBV19 and TRBJ2-2; tentatively, D is TRBD1 (5 bases). The germline V gene has CDR1 LNHDA and CDR2 SQIVND (reference sequence). Trimming took 4 bases from V and 5 from J, leaving 14 bases between them. This CDR3 region has 15 residues. CDR3 in amino acids: CASSRALQGTGELFF. The CDR3 DNA follows: TGTGCCAGTAGTAGAGCGCTTCAGGGTACCGGGGAGCTGTTTTTT.

This clone has just a few counts. The chain is built from TRBV7-3 and TRBJ1-3; 7 nucleotides align to TRBD1. Germline lookup yields CDR1 SGHTA and CDR2 FQGTGA. J was trimmed by 3 bases and V by 4 bases; bases with no gene match: 9. The CDR3 consists of 16 residues. The chain's CDR3 is CASSSEQGILGNTIYF. The CDR3 coding sequence is TGTGCCAGCAGCTCCGAACAGGGGATCCTTGGAAACACCATATATTTT.